This T cell receptor (beta chain) was captured by sequencing in a study of response to subunit inactivated influenza vaccine. Trimming shortened V by 2 bases and J by 3 bases, and 12 bases separated the two germline ends. The CDR3 is 14 amino acids. Germline V gene data show CDR1 as SGHRS and CDR2 as YFSETQ. General study findings and limits: Researchers suggested that each seasonal influenza vaccination recruits few new T cells.

This clonotype turned up a few times. Antigen specificity is unknown. TCRdb used MiXCR to reprocess the RT-PCR reads, holding one entry per CDR3 protein. The repertoire holds approximately 520,000 distinct CDR3 sequences, with about 25% as singletons. Material: CD4+ T cells sorted from PBMCs, obtained roughly 5 days after vaccination. This sequence was found in a man between 45 and 60 years old who received an inactivated influenza vaccine. The chain combines TRBV5-1 with TRBJ2-7; D is possibly TRBD1 (6 bases). This CDR3 reads CASSFGGQVYEQYF. The CDR3 coding sequence is TGCGCCAGCAGCTTTGGGGGCCAGGTCTACGAGCAGTACTTC.